One and the same sample provided the 30 T cell receptor beta chains below, sequenced in a study of control samples from healthy donors and cancer patients. The assay was immunoSEQ multiplex PCR, and TCRdb's table has in-frame clones only and misses some. Altogether some 160,000 clones are present, just under 95% being singletons, with the ten largest covering roughly 8.4%. Specimen: blood. These receptors all come from a middle-aged woman in good health.

The chain has TRBV7-9 and TRBJ1-2; 8 bases align to TRBD1. The trim removed 1 base at V and 8 bases at J, leaving 9 bases unmatched. Germline CDR1 is SEHNR and CDR2 is FQNEAQ (reference sequence). This CDR3 has 15 residues. The CDR3 spells CASSLEVDRVLGYTF. For the CDR3, the DNA is TGTGCCAGCAGCTTAGAGGTGGACAGGGTGTTGGGCTACACCTTC.

The rearrangement links TRBV6-5 to TRBJ1-2; TRBD1 matches at 8 bases. The CDR3 totals 14 residues. Germline V gene data show CDR1 as MNHEY and CDR2 as SVGAGI. Trimming cost V 4 bases and J 6 bases; bases outside gene matches: 7. This chain's CDR3 is CASSFGQGGDGYTF. The CDR3 region has the DNA TGTGCCAGCAGTTTTGGACAGGGAGGAGATGGCTACACCTTC.

The rearrangement links TRBV9 to TRBJ2-3, with 7 bases fitting TRBD1. V dropped 6 bases and J dropped 4; count of bases not matched to a gene: 5. This CDR3 has 13 amino acids. The germline CDR1 and CDR2 sequences are SGDLS and YYNGEE. This CDR3 is CASNRDSSDTQYF. CDR3 DNA: TGTGCCAGCAATCGGGACAGCTCAGATACGCAGTATTTT.

The chain is built from TRBV20-1 and TRBJ1-5; D unresolved. Per germline, CDR1 DFQATT and CDR2 SNEGSKA (reference sequence). Between the trimmed V and J ends, which lost 3 bases and 0 bases, there was a span of 3 bases. The CDR3 runs to 12 residues. The CDR3 spells CSASYSNQPQHF. CDR3 DNA: TGCAGTGCTAGTTATAGCAATCAGCCCCAGCATTTT.

The CDR3 DNA sequence: TGTGCTAGTGGCTCCGGGACAGGGCATGAAAAACTGTTTTTT. Amino acid sequence: CASGSGTGHEKLFF. The genes are TRBV12-5 and TRBJ1-4, with 9 nucleotides matching TRBD1. V gave up 6 bases and J gave up 6 bases; unmatched junction bases: 5. Germline values: CDR1 LGHNT, CDR2 FRNRAP. This CDR3 is built from 14 residues.

The chain joins TRBV5-4 to TRBJ1-1; D remains unclear. V gave up 2 bases and J gave up 4 bases, with 3 bases separating them. The CDR3 consists of 11 residues. The germline V gene has CDR1 SGHNT and CDR2 YYREEE (reference sequence). The CDR3 loop is CASSFGTEAFF. For the CDR3, the DNA is TGTGCCAGCAGCTTTGGCACTGAAGCTTTCTTT.

This chain links TRBV3-1 (or the pseudogene TRBV3-2) with TRBJ2-3; TRBD2 aligns across 8 bases. In germline, CDR1 is LGHDT, CDR2 YNNKEL (reference sequence). The V gene end was trimmed by 4 bases and the J gene end by 1 base; junction bases not matched to a gene: 10. This CDR3 is 17 amino acids long. The CDR3 DNA reads TGTGCCAGCAGCCTACTTTCGACCGGGGGGGGCACAGATACGCAGTATTTT. Protein sequence: CASSLLSTGGGTDTQYF.

The chain is built from TRBV14 and TRBJ1-1; D is unresolved. V lost 0 bases and J lost 0, with 8 bases in between. Germline V lookup: CDR1 SGHDN, CDR2 FVKESK. The CDR3 consists of 15 residues. CDR3 nucleotides: TGTGCCAGCAGCCAAGATGGCGGACTGAACACTGAAGCTTTCTTT. Translation: CASSQDGGLNTEAFF.

J is TRBJ2-1 and V is TRBV5-1; 9 nucleotides agree with TRBD2. Germline CDR1 is SGHRS and CDR2 is YFSETQ. J lost 0 bases, V lost 2 bases, and 0 bases had no gene match. The CDR3 is made up of 15 amino acids. The CDR3, as DNA: TGCGCCAGCAGCTTTAGCGGGAGCTCCTACAATGAGCAGTTCTTC. It yields the protein CASSFSGSSYNEQFF.

The V gene is TRBV27, the J gene TRBJ2-7; TRBD1 aligns across 9 bases. Germline CDR1 reads MNHEY; CDR2 reads SMNVEV (reference sequence). The CDR3 has 14 residues. Trimming removed 8 bases from V and 3 bases from J; junction bases left unmatched: 8. The CDR3 DNA reads TGTGCCAGCGGGGCGGGGACAGGGAACTACGAGCAGTACTTC. It yields the protein CASGAGTGNYEQYF.

J is TRBJ1-2 and V is TRBV7-9; TRBD1 agrees at 9 bases. Trimming cost V 5 bases and J 3 bases; bases outside gene matches: 7. The CDR3 contains 15 residues. Germline V gives CDR1 SEHNR, CDR2 FQNEAQ (reference sequence). The CDR3 DNA follows: TGTGCCAGCAGCATCTGGGACAGGGTGGACTATGGCTACACCTTC. Translated, it gives CASSIWDRVDYGYTF.

The CDR3 protein is CASSPIILGHNSPLHF. CDR3 sequence (DNA): TGTGCCAGCAGCCCCATAATACTGGGCCATAATTCACCCCTCCACTTT. The chain links TRBV2 to TRBJ1-6; D gene unclear. V was clipped by 6 bases and J by 5 bases, with 17 bases between them. Germline-derived CDR1 and CDR2 are SNHLY and FYNNEI. The length of the CDR3 is 16 residues.

The gene calls are TRBV7-9 and TRBJ2-7; possibly TRBD1 for D (6 bases). Germline-derived CDR1 and CDR2 are SEHNR and FQNEAQ (reference sequence). This CDR3 is 15 amino acids long. The V end lost 2 bases, the J end lost 2 bases, and 13 bases lay between the germline ends. CDR3 region: CASSLKDRLTYEQYF. The CDR3 DNA reads TGTGCCAGCAGCTTAAAGGACAGACTTACCTACGAGCAGTACTTC.

This chain uses TRBV7-9 with TRBJ1-1; D uncertain. CDR1 is SEHNR and CDR2 is FQNEAQ in the germline V gene (reference sequence). V lost 5 bases and J lost 5, with 15 bases in between. This CDR3 is 14 amino acids long. The CDR3 DNA follows: TGTGCCAGCAGCGCAGTGGGAGAAGGTACTGAAGCTTTCTTT. It codes for CASSAVGEGTEAFF.

The chain employs TRBV10-3 and TRBJ1-3; maybe TRBD1 (5 bases). CDR1 and CDR2 from the germline V gene are ENHRY and SYGVKD. The V and J ends lost 2 bases and 3 bases respectively, with 11 bases between them. The CDR3 loop spans 15 amino acids. The CDR3 reads CAISEQAGSGNTIYF. The DNA for the CDR3 is TGTGCCATCAGTGAGCAAGCAGGGAGTGGAAACACCATATATTTT.

The chain has TRBV29-1 and TRBJ1-1; D is ambiguous. Trimming left V 3 bases short and J 0 bases short, with 8 bases between. The CDR3 totals 13 residues. CDR1 is SQVTM, CDR2 ANQGSEA, per germline. CDR3 protein: CSVEPVMNTEAFF. CDR3 DNA sequence: TGCAGCGTTGAGCCGGTCATGAACACTGAAGCTTTCTTT.

The J gene is TRBJ1-3, the V gene TRBV5-1; maybe TRBD1 (5 bases). Trimming removed 2 bases from V and 0 bases from J, with 12 bases in between. CDR3 length: 16 residues. The germline V gene has CDR1 SGHRS and CDR2 YFSETQ. The CDR3 DNA is TGCGCCAGCAGCTTTTCTTCAGGGATCTCTGGAAACACCATATATTTT. Amino acid sequence: CASSFSSGISGNTIYF. The entire variable domain, with the rest obtained from reference TRBV5-1 and TRBJ1-3, is as follows: KAGVTQTPRYLIKTRGQQVTLSCSPISGHRSVSWYQQTPGQGLQFLFEYFSETQRNKGNFPGRFSGRQFSNSRSEMNVSTLELGDSALYLCASSFSSGISGNTIYFGEGSWLTVV.

CDR3 DNA: TGTGCCAGCAGTCCCCTGGGGCTAGCGGGAGTAAGCGAGCAGTACTTC. It codes for CASSPLGLAGVSEQYF. V and J are TRBV2 and TRBJ2-7, with 10 positions matching TRBD2. The V gene end was trimmed by 5 bases and the J gene end by 6 bases; junction bases not matched to a gene: 13. Germline V gene sequence: CDR1 SNHLY, CDR2 FYNNEI. CDR3 size: 16 residues.

This rearrangement joins TRBV5-5 to TRBJ2-1; D uncertain. The CDR3 is made up of 15 amino acids. The germline gives CDR1 SGHKS, CDR2 YYEKEE (reference sequence). The V and J ends lost 4 bases and 0 bases respectively, with 11 bases between them. The CDR3 DNA is TGTGCCAGCAGCCCGTTCAGGAGCTCCTACAATGAGCAGTTCTTC. Translation gives CASSPFRSSYNEQFF.

The chain employs TRBV7-9 and TRBJ1-1; D is possibly TRBD1 (5 bases). The germline V gene has CDR1 SEHNR and CDR2 FQNEAQ (reference sequence). The CDR3 loop spans 14 amino acids. The V end was cut by 5 bases, the J end by 7 bases, with 17 bases between. The DNA for the CDR3 is TGTGCCAGCAGCCCTGCCGACAGAATGAGTGAAGCTTTCTTT. Translation: CASSPADRMSEAFF.

V is TRBV3-1 (or the pseudogene TRBV3-2) and J is TRBJ1-2; unclear D gene. CDR3 length equals 13 residues. Trimming removed 3 bases from V and 3 bases from J, with 8 bases in between. The germline CDR1 and CDR2 sequences are LGHDT and YNNKEL (reference sequence). Here the CDR3 DNA reads TGTGCCAGCAGCCAGGAGGGCTACTATGGCTACACCTTC. Residues: CASSQEGYYGYTF.

This chain uses TRBV5-1 with TRBJ1-1, with a weak D call TRBD1 (6 bases). The germline V gene encodes CDR1 SGHRS and CDR2 YFSETQ. Trimming left V 5 bases short and J 1 base short, with 15 bases between. The CDR3 has 15 residues. CDR3 in amino acids: CASSWSGQTNTEAFF. The CDR3 region has the DNA TGCGCCAGCAGTTGGAGTGGACAGACGAACACTGAAGCTTTCTTT.

The rearrangement uses TRBV6-5 and TRBJ1-2; TRBD1 aligns across 9 bases. CDR3 size: 15 residues. The junction had 7 bases not matched to a gene; V was cut back by 5 bases and J by 3 bases. Per germline, CDR1 MNHEY and CDR2 SVGAGI. Here the CDR3 reads CASSRFTGGDYGYTF. CDR3 bases: TGTGCCAGCAGTCGCTTTACAGGGGGCGACTATGGCTACACCTTC.

The chain carries TRBV5-6 and TRBJ1-2; D remains ambiguous. V lost 0 bases and J 9 bases, leaving 12 bases between the germline ends. Germline values: CDR1 SGHDT, CDR2 YYEEEE. This CDR3 contains 13 residues. CDR3 protein: CASSLAGVASYTF. The CDR3 nucleotides are TGTGCCAGCAGCTTGGCCGGGGTAGCAAGCTACACCTTC. Full variable domain (rest looked up from reference TRBV5-6 and TRBJ1-2): DAGVTQSPTHLIKTRGQQVTLRCSPKSGHDTVSWYQQALGQGPQFIFQYYEEEERQRGNFPDRFSGHQFPNYSSELNVNALLLGDSALYLCASSLAGVASYTFGSGTRLTVV.

This chain uses TRBV11-2 with TRBJ2-1; 10 bases are shared with TRBD2. Germline V gene data show CDR1 as SGHAT and CDR2 as FQNNGV. The CDR3 loop spans 15 amino acids. V trimming: 5 bases; J trimming: 7 bases; junction bases outside the gene matches: 8. CDR3 amino acids: CASSPGLAPGNEQFF. DNA of the CDR3: TGTGCCAGCAGCCCGGGACTAGCGCCGGGAAATGAGCAGTTCTTC.

V usage is TRBV7-8 and J usage is TRBJ1-2; no clear D gene. The CDR3 contains 15 residues. Trimming took 1 base from V and 3 from J, leaving 12 bases between them. The germline gives CDR1 SGHVS, CDR2 FQNEAQ. CDR3 amino acids: CASSLGKGADYGYTF. The CDR3 region has the DNA TGTGCCAGCAGCTTAGGGAAAGGCGCTGACTATGGCTACACCTTC.

The rearrangement uses TRBV7-9 and TRBJ1-1, with 9 nucleotides matching TRBD1. Germline CDR1 reads SEHNR; CDR2 reads FQNEAQ (reference sequence). This CDR3 is 17 amino acids long. Trimming at V came to 1 base and at J to 0 bases, leaving 6 bases not matched to a gene. The chain's CDR3 is CASSLDRGLGMNTEAFF. The CDR3, as DNA: TGTGCCAGCAGCTTAGACAGGGGGCTGGGTATGAACACTGAAGCTTTCTTT.

The J gene is TRBJ2-1, the V gene TRBV7-2, with D perhaps TRBD1 or TRBD2 (5 bases each). The CDR3 runs 15 residues. Looked up from germline, CDR1 is SGHTA and CDR2 is FQGNSA. V dropped 4 bases and J dropped 0 bases, with 10 bases sitting between them. CDR3 residues: CASSSGTRSYNEQFF. The CDR3 DNA reads TGTGCCAGCAGCTCCGGGACCCGCTCCTACAATGAGCAGTTCTTC.

The V gene is TRBV27, the J gene TRBJ2-1; 10 nucleotides line up with TRBD2. Germline CDR1 reads MNHEY; CDR2 reads SMNVEV (reference sequence). This CDR3 comprises 14 residues. The ends lost 6 bases at V and 9 bases at J; junction bases unmatched: 8. This chain's CDR3 is CASSIAGGVGEQFF. The CDR3 DNA reads TGTGCCAGCAGCATAGCGGGGGGTGTTGGTGAGCAGTTCTTC.

This rearrangement joins TRBV7-2 to TRBJ2-2; D perhaps matches TRBD2 (5 bases). The CDR3 is 18 residues long. The germline V gene encodes CDR1 SGHTA and CDR2 FQGNSA. Deletions cut 2 bases from V and 6 bases from J, with 22 bases between. The CDR3 spells CASSLRTAEEYRAGELFF. The CDR3 nucleotides read TGTGCCAGCAGCTTACGGACGGCGGAGGAGTATCGTGCCGGGGAGCTGTTTTTT.